This TCR beta chain appears in the sequencing data of a study of blood T cell repertoires in COVID-19 (dated by TCRdb to the early 2020s). Broadly, across the study: Collaborator samples came from the United States, Italy and Spain and covered acute and convalescent phases of COVID-19. The material from the prospective study consisted of cDNA or gDNA derived from T cells, B-cell-depleted T cells, or PBMCs. Where available, HLA class I and class II types were obtained from metadata supplied by the sample provider rather than from assay-based typing. The samples were drawn from two sources: the first 160 participants of the ongoing ImmuneRACE study, and 1,200 or so subjects contributed by 6 global collaborators. Sample metadata almost always included a de-identified subject ID, COVID-19 status, age in years and sex. Subjects who had been exposed to COVID-19, were actively infected with it, or had recovered from it provided the deeply sampled blood TCRbeta repertoires that made up the dataset. The repertoires were made available in a free public database intended to serve as a resource for research on the immune response to SARS-CoV-2.

Study-level results and caveats: How much clinical and demographic metadata was included differed by source and by participant, and the metadata was provided uncurated.

The CDR1 and CDR2 encoded by the germline V gene are MDHEN and SYDVKM. The germline V end is reduced by 8 bases and the J end by 9 bases; junction bases left unmatched: 11. The CDR3 runs 15 residues from the cysteine to the phenylalanine. Only CDR3 DNA is held: 45 bases, read in frame from base 1. The immunoSEQ Assay, a bias-controlled multiplex PCR, was used to amplify TCRbeta CDR3 regions from genomic DNA. Turning to the authors' computational methods: Nucleated cell counts per sample were estimated from amplification of reference gene primers within the assay. To quantify the absolute abundance of each unique TCRbeta CDR3 rearrangement, sequence reads were collapsed and filtered. For each sample, productive Simpson clonality was calculated by taking the square root of Simpson's diversity index across productive rearrangements. TCRdb took this table from immuneACCESS and kept in-frame rearrangements with V and J called. Such tables lack part of the clones; where checked against another copy, unresolved V genes explain under half of the gap, and the rest is unexplained. V, J and clone size reflect that table, while D and trimming were determined from the DNA. The sample includes some 220,000 clones, with roughly four fifths observed a single time. Jointly, the top ten make up around 2.7% of the sample.

Another Seattle source contributed samples from volunteer blood donors who had recovered from COVID-19. Collaborating institutions collected whole blood in K2EDTA tubes following their own protocols. For TCRbeta analysis, collaborators shipped samples as frozen whole blood, isolated PBMCs, or DNA extracted from either of those sample types. Concerning this clone itself: Its antigen remains unidentified. Base qualities are not recorded, but no much larger clone differs from it by a single base.

Recombination linked TRBV28 to TRBJ2-1, and 12 junctional nucleotides match TRBD2. The sequenced sample was peripheral blood. The clonotype comes from a woman aged 30 to 39 who had recovered from COVID-19. The CDR3 amino acid sequence is: CASSGLAGRTTEQFF. Read as DNA, the sequence is TGTGCCAGCTCCGGACTAGCGGGGAGAACGACTGAGCAGTTCTTC.